This is a list of T cell receptor beta chains from one sample in a study of cytomegalovirus exposure and HLA in healthy donors. TCRdb keeps only in-frame clones here, not all; method: immunoSEQ multiplex PCR. The data hold 100,000 to 150,000 clones, with roughly 70% observed a single time. The sequenced sample consisted of PBMCs. The receptor set was obtained from a man between 35 and 55 years old in good health and CMV-seropositive. Each CDR3 is given with its conserved first and last residue. Each record gives: V gene, D gene, J gene, clone size, CDR3 DNA, CDR3 protein. D genes are given only for firm matches. Expanded clones are given a class, and other clones once, few, many or no size at all.

v_gene: TRBV29-1; d_gene: -; j_gene: TRBJ2-7; abundance: -; CDR3nt: TGCAGCGTTGGGGTGGGGCGCGAGCAGTACTTC; CDR3aa: CSVGVGREQYF
v_gene: TRBV11-2; d_gene: -; j_gene: TRBJ1-1; abundance: -; CDR3nt: TGTGCCAGCAGCTCAATGACTTGGAACACTGAAGCTTTCTTT; CDR3aa: CASSSMTWNTEAFF
v_gene: TRBV5-1; d_gene: -; j_gene: TRBJ1-4; abundance: -; CDR3nt: TGTTTTCAAGCAGAAGACGGCATACGACAGCCCTTGAATGAAAAACTGTTTTTT; CDR3aa: CFQAEDGIRQPLNEKLFF
v_gene: TRBV7-8; d_gene: -; j_gene: TRBJ2-2; abundance: -; CDR3nt: TGTGCCAGCAGCTTATTCTCGATAGGGAACACCGGGGAGCTGTCTTTT; CDR3aa: CASSLFSIGNTGELSF
v_gene: TRBV6-6; d_gene: -; j_gene: TRBJ2-1; abundance: -; CDR3nt: TGTGCCAGCAGTTTACCCCCCCGGGAGCAGTTCTTC; CDR3aa: CASSLPPREQFF
v_gene: TRBV6-5; d_gene: -; j_gene: TRBJ1-1; abundance: -; CDR3nt: TGTGCCAGCAGTCGAACTAGGACGGGCACTGAAGCTTTCTTT; CDR3aa: CASSRTRTGTEAFF
v_gene: TRBV11-2; d_gene: TRBD1; j_gene: TRBJ1-2; abundance: -; CDR3nt: TGTGCCAGCACTCCGGGACAGTACTATGGCTACACCTTC; CDR3aa: CASTPGQYYGYTF
v_gene: TRBV19; d_gene: -; j_gene: TRBJ1-5; abundance: -; CDR3nt: TGTGCCTCAGTCGACTATGGCAATCAGCCCCAGCATTTT; CDR3aa: CASVDYGNQPQHF
v_gene: TRBV6-5; d_gene: TRBD2; j_gene: TRBJ2-5; abundance: -; CDR3nt: TGTGCCAGCAGCTCCGGGACTAACTTATGGGAGACCCAGTACTTC; CDR3aa: CASSSGTNLWETQYF
v_gene: TRBV7-8; d_gene: -; j_gene: TRBJ2-3; abundance: -; CDR3nt: TGTGCCAGCAGCAGGAGGCCGGTTTTCCCTACCCAGTATTTT; CDR3aa: CASSRRPVFPTQYF
v_gene: TRBV28; d_gene: -; j_gene: TRBJ1-1; abundance: -; CDR3nt: TGTGCCAGCAGTTTATGGGGGGGGAACACTGAAGCTTTCTTT; CDR3aa: CASSLWGGNTEAFF
v_gene: TRBV28; d_gene: -; j_gene: TRBJ2-7; abundance: -; CDR3nt: TGTGCCAGCAGTTTAGGGGTCGCTTCAAGAGGGGGCGAGCAGTACTTC; CDR3aa: CASSLGVASRGGEQYF
v_gene: TRBV6-5; d_gene: TRBD1; j_gene: TRBJ2-7; abundance: -; CDR3nt: TGTGCCAGCAGTTACTCCGGGACAGGGTCCTACGAGCAGTACTTC; CDR3aa: CASSYSGTGSYEQYF
v_gene: TRBV7-6; d_gene: -; j_gene: TRBJ1-1; abundance: -; CDR3nt: TGTGCCAGCAGCTTAGTTGGCGGAAGGAACACTGAAGCTTTCTTT; CDR3aa: CASSLVGGRNTEAFF
v_gene: TRBV9; d_gene: TRBD2; j_gene: TRBJ2-3; abundance: -; CDR3nt: TGTGCCAGCAGCGCCCCTTTAGCGGGGGGGTTTGAGGCGCAGTATTTT; CDR3aa: CASSAPLAGGFEAQYF
v_gene: TRBV27; d_gene: -; j_gene: TRBJ2-1; abundance: few; CDR3nt: TGTGCCAGCAGTTCCCGGGGATACAATGAGCAGTTCTTC; CDR3aa: CASSSRGYNEQFF
v_gene: TRBV19; d_gene: TRBD1; j_gene: TRBJ1-1; abundance: many; CDR3nt: TGTGCCAGTAGTATCCACAGGGGGTACACTGAAGCTTTCTTT; CDR3aa: CASSIHRGYTEAFF
v_gene: TRBV7-9; d_gene: TRBD2; j_gene: TRBJ2-7; abundance: few; CDR3nt: TGTGCCAGCAGCTGGACTAGCGGGGGGGCCTCAAACGAGCAGTACTTC; CDR3aa: CASSWTSGGASNEQYF
v_gene: TRBV7-2; d_gene: -; j_gene: TRBJ1-2; abundance: -; CDR3nt: TGTGCCAGCAGCTTACCGGGAAGGGACTATGGCTACACCTTC; CDR3aa: CASSLPGRDYGYTF
v_gene: TRBV6-5; d_gene: -; j_gene: TRBJ1-2; abundance: few; CDR3nt: TGTGCCAGCAGCGTTGGACAGAATAGTGGCTACACCTTC; CDR3aa: CASSVGQNSGYTF
v_gene: TRBV5-6; d_gene: TRBD1; j_gene: TRBJ2-3; abundance: -; CDR3nt: TGTGCCAGCAGCCCGACAGGGGCGAGGACAGATACGCAGTATTTT; CDR3aa: CASSPTGARTDTQYF
v_gene: TRBV21-1; d_gene: -; j_gene: TRBJ1-5; abundance: few; CDR3nt: TGTGCCAGCAGCAAAGGAACAGGCCCGGGTCCCCAGCATTTT; CDR3aa: CASSKGTGPGPQHF
v_gene: TRBV28; d_gene: -; j_gene: TRBJ2-5; abundance: -; CDR3nt: TGTGCCAGCAGTCCCTCTGGCAGGGGTGACCAAGAGACCCAGTACTTC; CDR3aa: CASSPSGRGDQETQYF
v_gene: TRBV29-1; d_gene: TRBD1; j_gene: TRBJ1-2; abundance: -; CDR3nt: TGCAGCGTTGGTAGGCAGGACAGGGCCCATGGCTACACCTTC; CDR3aa: CSVGRQDRAHGYTF
v_gene: TRBV7-8; d_gene: TRBD2; j_gene: TRBJ2-2; abundance: -; CDR3nt: TGTGCCGGCATCTCAGCGGGGGGGACCGGGGAGCTGTTTTTT; CDR3aa: CAGISAGGTGELFF
v_gene: TRBV14; d_gene: -; j_gene: TRBJ2-2; abundance: -; CDR3nt: TGTGCCAGCAGCCAAGATTGGCAGGTGAACACCGGGGAGCTGTTTTTT; CDR3aa: CASSQDWQVNTGELFF
v_gene: TRBV27; d_gene: TRBD1; j_gene: TRBJ2-3; abundance: -; CDR3nt: TGTGCCAGCCGGACAGGGGGTTACACAGATACGCAGTATTTT; CDR3aa: CASRTGGYTDTQYF
v_gene: TRBV19; d_gene: TRBD1; j_gene: TRBJ1-5; abundance: few; CDR3nt: TGTGCCAGTAGCAAGGACAGGGGGCGAACCTTAAATCAGCCCCAGCATTTT; CDR3aa: CASSKDRGRTLNQPQHF
v_gene: TRBV5-5; d_gene: -; j_gene: TRBJ2-7; abundance: -; CDR3nt: TGTGCCAGCAGCTTGACGGGAAAGAGCTCCTACGAGCAGTACTTC; CDR3aa: CASSLTGKSSYEQYF
v_gene: TRBV13; d_gene: -; j_gene: TRBJ2-2; abundance: -; CDR3nt: TGTGCCAGCAGCCCCCCCTTGGGAGGCACCGGGGAGCTGTTTTTT; CDR3aa: CASSPPLGGTGELFF
v_gene: TRBV5-6; d_gene: -; j_gene: TRBJ1-1; abundance: -; CDR3nt: TGTGCCAGCAGCTTGGTCACGGAGCCCACTGAAGCTTTCTTT; CDR3aa: CASSLVTEPTEAFF
v_gene: TRBV10-2; d_gene: TRBD1; j_gene: TRBJ1-4; abundance: -; CDR3nt: TGCGCCAGCAGTGTCGTGCGTCCTGGGGACAGGGATCCTAATGAAAAACTGTTTTTT; CDR3aa: CASSVVRPGDRDPNEKLFF
v_gene: TRBV2; d_gene: TRBD2; j_gene: TRBJ2-7; abundance: -; CDR3nt: TGTGCCAGCAGTGAAAGGGAGGGATACGAGCAGTACTTC; CDR3aa: CASSEREGYEQYF
v_gene: TRBV19; d_gene: -; j_gene: TRBJ2-2; abundance: -; CDR3nt: TGTGCCAGTGAAACCCCGGGGATAAACACCGGGGAGCTGTTTTTT; CDR3aa: CASETPGINTGELFF
v_gene: TRBV7-9; d_gene: TRBD2; j_gene: TRBJ2-1; abundance: -; CDR3nt: TGTTCCAGCAGCCGACTAGCGGGAGTAAAAAATGAGCAGTTCTTC; CDR3aa: CSSSRLAGVKNEQFF
v_gene: TRBV5-1; d_gene: TRBD1; j_gene: TRBJ2-2; abundance: -; CDR3nt: TGCGCCAGCAGCAAAGGGGGCGGTGATACCGGGGAGCTGTTTTTT; CDR3aa: CASSKGGGDTGELFF
v_gene: TRBV6-1; d_gene: -; j_gene: TRBJ1-1; abundance: -; CDR3nt: TGTGCCAGCAGTGGGGTAAAAGGGGGTGTCACTGAAGCTTTCTTT; CDR3aa: CASSGVKGGVTEAFF
v_gene: TRBV27; d_gene: TRBD2; j_gene: TRBJ2-1; abundance: once; CDR3nt: TGTGCCAGCAGTTCACACACCAGCGGGGACTACAATGAGCAGTTCTTC; CDR3aa: CASSSHTSGDYNEQFF
v_gene: TRBV5-4; d_gene: -; j_gene: TRBJ1-5; abundance: -; CDR3nt: TGTGCCAGCAGCCAGGGAGCAGGGGACCAGCCCCAGCATTTT; CDR3aa: CASSQGAGDQPQHF
v_gene: TRBV11-2; d_gene: TRBD1; j_gene: TRBJ2-1; abundance: -; CDR3nt: TGTGCCAGCAGCTTAACCGGACAGGGGACCAATGAGCAGTTCTTC; CDR3aa: CASSLTGQGTNEQFF
v_gene: TRBV5-1; d_gene: -; j_gene: TRBJ2-3; abundance: few; CDR3nt: TGCGCCAGCAGTTCCGTTAGCACAGATACGCAGTATTTT; CDR3aa: CASSSVSTDTQYF
v_gene: TRBV19; d_gene: -; j_gene: TRBJ2-1; abundance: -; CDR3nt: TGTGCCAGTAGCCCCAGTTCAGCGGGCCCACGTGAGCAGTTCTTC; CDR3aa: CASSPSSAGPREQFF
v_gene: TRBV9; d_gene: -; j_gene: TRBJ2-7; abundance: -; CDR3nt: TGTGCCAGCAGCGTAGGTTCCGGGTCGAACTCCTACGAGCAGTACTTC; CDR3aa: CASSVGSGSNSYEQYF
v_gene: TRBV10-1; d_gene: TRBD1; j_gene: TRBJ2-1; abundance: few; CDR3nt: TGCGCCAGCAGTCTTATACAGGGGAATGAGCAGTTCTTC; CDR3aa: CASSLIQGNEQFF
v_gene: TRBV6-6; d_gene: -; j_gene: TRBJ1-2; abundance: -; CDR3nt: TGTGCCAGCAGGACCGGGGGGAACTATGGCTACACCTTC; CDR3aa: CASRTGGNYGYTF
v_gene: TRBV18; d_gene: -; j_gene: TRBJ2-7; abundance: -; CDR3nt: TGTGCCAGCTCTTCCGGCTACGAGCAGTACTTC; CDR3aa: CASSSGYEQYF
v_gene: TRBV2; d_gene: TRBD2; j_gene: TRBJ2-7; abundance: -; CDR3nt: TGTGCCAGCGGCGGGGGGGGGAGGATCGAGCAGTACTTC; CDR3aa: CASGGGGRIEQYF
v_gene: TRBV5-1; d_gene: -; j_gene: TRBJ2-7; abundance: -; CDR3nt: TGCGCCAGCAGCTCGCAGGGGGGAAAGGGATACGAGCAGTACTTC; CDR3aa: CASSSQGGKGYEQYF
v_gene: TRBV5-1; d_gene: TRBD2; j_gene: TRBJ2-3; abundance: -; CDR3nt: TGCGCCAGCAACCCGGCGGGAGGTTGGGATACGCAGTATTTT; CDR3aa: CASNPAGGWDTQYF
v_gene: TRBV7-8; d_gene: TRBD2; j_gene: TRBJ2-1; abundance: -; CDR3nt: TGTGCCAGCAGCTGGCGGGGGGGAGGGGAAGCTGAGCAGTTCTTC; CDR3aa: CASSWRGGGEAEQFF
v_gene: TRBV7-8; d_gene: TRBD1; j_gene: TRBJ2-7; abundance: -; CDR3nt: TGTGCCAGCAGCTCCGGACAGGGGGCCGGGGAGCAGTACTTC; CDR3aa: CASSSGQGAGEQYF
v_gene: TRBV5-1; d_gene: -; j_gene: TRBJ1-2; abundance: -; CDR3nt: TGCGCCAGCAGCTTGGCCAACGACGGGTCCTATGGCTACACCTTC; CDR3aa: CASSLANDGSYGYTF
v_gene: TRBV28; d_gene: -; j_gene: TRBJ2-7; abundance: -; CDR3nt: TGTGCCAGCGGCCAGACCTACGAGCAGTACTTC; CDR3aa: CASGQTYEQYF
v_gene: TRBV5-1; d_gene: -; j_gene: TRBJ2-2; abundance: -; CDR3nt: TGCGCCAGCAGCTTGGGGGGCGGCAACACCGGGGAGCTGTTTTTT; CDR3aa: CASSLGGGNTGELFF
v_gene: TRBV10-3; d_gene: TRBD1; j_gene: TRBJ1-3; abundance: -; CDR3nt: TGTGCCATCAAAGGGACAGGGGTAGGAAACACCATATATTTT; CDR3aa: CAIKGTGVGNTIYF
v_gene: TRBV28; d_gene: TRBD2; j_gene: TRBJ2-7; abundance: few; CDR3nt: TGTGCCAGCACCCAAGGACTAGCGGTAACCTACGAGCAGTACTTC; CDR3aa: CASTQGLAVTYEQYF
v_gene: TRBV7-2; d_gene: TRBD2; j_gene: TRBJ2-2; abundance: -; CDR3nt: TGTGCCAGCAGCCTGGGACTAGGAAACACCGGGGAGCTGTTTTTT; CDR3aa: CASSLGLGNTGELFF
v_gene: TRBV5-6; d_gene: -; j_gene: TRBJ2-7; abundance: -; CDR3nt: TGTGCCAGCAGCAGCAGATGGGAGGAGCAGTACTTC; CDR3aa: CASSSRWEEQYF
v_gene: TRBV5-8; d_gene: TRBD2; j_gene: TRBJ2-3; abundance: -; CDR3nt: TGTGCCAGCAGCTTTGGGCTAGCGGGGAACTCGGATACGCAGTATTTT; CDR3aa: CASSFGLAGNSDTQYF